Shown below are 24 T cell receptor beta chains from a single sample sequenced in a study of blood T cell repertoires in COVID-19. Here immunoSEQ multiplex PCR was the method, and the copy in TCRdb shows in-frame clones only, minus some. The sample records about 200,000 clones, 70% to 90% being singletons. Sequencing was done on a sample of peripheral blood. The receptor set was obtained from a woman in her thirties or forties with acute or convalescent COVID-19.

This clone was detected only once. The rearrangement links TRBV18 to TRBJ1-5; D gene ambiguous. CDR1 KGHSH and CDR2 LQKENI come from the germline V gene. Trimming stripped 2 bases from V and 2 bases from J, with 7 bases between. This CDR3 is 14 amino acids long. The DNA for the CDR3 is TGTGCCAGCTCACCAGGACTTCGCAATCAGCCCCAGCATTTT. Amino acids: CASSPGLRNQPQHF.

DNA of the CDR3: TGTGCCAGCAGCCAGGCTGACAGGATCAGCACAGATACGCAGTATTTT. This encodes CASSQADRISTDTQYF. V usage is TRBV13 and J usage is TRBJ2-3, with D tentatively TRBD1 (6 bases). CDR1 PRHDT and CDR2 FYEKMQ come from the germline V gene (reference sequence). Between the trimmed V and J ends, which lost 5 bases and 0 bases, there was a span of 15 bases. This CDR3 has 16 amino acids.

The CDR3 protein is CASSEGGGSQPQHF. The CDR3, as DNA: TGTGCCAGCAGTGAAGGAGGGGGCTCTCAGCCCCAGCATTTT. The V call is TRBV6-1, the J call TRBJ1-5, with 7 bases identical to TRBD1. Per germline, CDR1 MNHNS and CDR2 SASEGT. Germline trimming cut 1 base from V and 6 bases from J; bases unmatched to any gene: 3. There are 14 residues in the CDR3.

The chain couples TRBV7-2 to TRBJ1-5, with 8 bases aligning to TRBD1. J lost 8 bases, V lost 6 bases, and 6 bases had no gene match. In germline, CDR1 is SGHTA, CDR2 FQGNSA. The CDR3 length is 13 residues. The chain's CDR3 is CASRAGGGEPQHF. CDR3 bases: TGTGCCAGCAGGGCAGGGGGCGGGGAGCCCCAGCATTTT.

J is TRBJ2-3 and V is TRBV5-1; 7 bases are a match to TRBD2. CDR1 and CDR2 (germline): SGHRS, YFSETQ. This CDR3 is built from 15 residues. J gave up 2 bases and V 4 bases, and 7 bases lay outside the gene matches. The CDR3 DNA follows: TGCGCCAGCAGCGCGGGGGACTATGACACAGATACGCAGTATTTT. Translating gives CASSAGDYDTDTQYF.

This clone has just one count. This sequence joins TRBV18 and TRBJ1-4; 9 bases match TRBD1. CDR3 size: 15 residues. After removal of 5 bases from V and 6 bases from J, the junction contained 7 bases not matched to a gene. CDR1 KGHSH and CDR2 LQKENI come from the germline V gene. The CDR3 nucleotides are TGTGCCAGCTCAAGCGGGGGACAGGGTCATGAAAAACTGTTTTTT. This sequence encodes CASSSGGQGHEKLFF. The variable domain in full, completed from reference TRBV18 and TRBJ1-4, reads NAGVMQNPRHLVRRRGQEARLRCSPMKGHSHVYWYRQLPEEGLKFMVYLQKENIIDESGMPKERFSAEFPKEGPSILRIQQVVRGDSAAYFCASSSGGQGHEKLFFGSGTQLSVL.

This chain's CDR3 is CASSTTGSLNTEAFF. The CDR3 coding sequence is TGTGCCAGCAGTACGACAGGGAGTCTGAACACTGAAGCTTTCTTT. The V call is TRBV6-5, the J call TRBJ1-1; TRBD1 matches at 7 bases. The CDR3 is made up of 15 amino acids. J gave up 0 bases and V 5 bases, and 6 bases lay outside the gene matches. CDR1 and CDR2 (germline): MNHEY, SVGAGI.

Details on this clone: The germline gene is not matched at one end of the junction; a read error may be the cause. This chain joins TRBV5-5 and TRBJ2-3; D is perhaps TRBD2 (5 bases). Germline V gene data show CDR1 as SGHKS and CDR2 as YYEKEE (reference sequence). CDR3 length equals 13 residues. DNA of the CDR3: TGTGCCAGCAGCTTGCCTAGCAAAGATACGCAGTATTTT. It is translated as CASSLPSKDTQYF.

This clone was recorded once. The CDR3 coding sequence is TGTGCCAGTAGCCTACTTCCGGGATCAAGCTATGGCTACACCTTC. It is translated as CASSLLPGSSYGYTF. The rearrangement joins TRBV19 to TRBJ1-2; no firm D call. CDR3 length: 15 amino acids. V was cut by 6 bases and J by 4 bases, with 18 bases left in between. CDR1 and CDR2 from the germline V gene are LNHDA and SQIVND (reference sequence).

The chain couples TRBV7-8 to TRBJ1-3; perhaps TRBD1 as D (6 bases). This CDR3 region has 15 residues. The V and J ends lost 6 bases and 4 bases respectively, with 16 bases between them. Per germline, CDR1 SGHVS and CDR2 FQNEAQ. CDR3 loop: CASSRNRVGGNTIYF. The CDR3 coding sequence is TGTGCCAGCAGTCGAAACAGGGTGGGGGGAAACACCATATATTTT.

V is TRBV12-3 or TRBV12-4 and J is TRBJ2-7, with D tentatively TRBD1 (5 bases). Trimming removed 6 bases from V and 4 bases from J, with 7 bases in between. This CDR3 contains 11 residues. CDR3 bases: TGTGCCAGCAGCAAGGGGTACGAGCAGTACGTC. This translates into CASSKGYEQYV.

The CDR3, as DNA: TGTGCCAGCAGCCGCGGGGGGATCGACAATGAGCAGTTCTTC. The encoded protein is CASSRGGIDNEQFF. The rearrangement links TRBV7-2 to TRBJ2-1, with 8 bases fitting TRBD2. In germline, CDR1 is SGHTA, CDR2 FQGNSA. This CDR3 is 14 amino acids long. V lost 5 bases and J lost 5; bases outside the gene matches: 5.

This chain joins TRBV4-1 and TRBJ1-5, with D unresolved. The V and J ends lost 0 bases and 8 bases respectively, with 14 bases between them. The germline V gene has CDR1 MGHRA and CDR2 YSYEKL. CDR3 length: 15 residues. The CDR3 DNA sequence: TGCGCCAGCAGCCAAGATTTTGTACCCGGGGAGCCCCAGCATTTT. This gives the protein CASSQDFVPGEPQHF.

In DNA, the CDR3 is TGTGCCAGCAGTGGAGGACAGGTCTACTCTGGGGCCAACGTCCTGACTTTC. Protein sequence: CASSGGQVYSGANVLTF. The V and J genes are TRBV6-1 and TRBJ2-6; the match to TRBD1 covers 7 bases. CDR1 and CDR2 (germline): MNHNS, SASEGT. Trimming cost V 4 bases and J 0 bases; bases outside gene matches: 6. This CDR3 comprises 17 residues.

This chain joins TRBV6-6 and TRBJ1-1; possible D gene TRBD1, 5 bases. The V end lost 2 bases, the J end lost 4 bases, and 11 bases lay between the germline ends. CDR3 length: 14 amino acids. Germline CDR1 and CDR2: MNHNY and SVGAGI (reference sequence). For the CDR3, the DNA is TGTGCCAGCAGTTACAGTGACGGGGGCACTGAAGCTTTCTTT. It is translated as CASSYSDGGTEAFF.

The chain joins TRBV11-2 to TRBJ2-7, with D perhaps TRBD1 (6 bases). The germline V gene encodes CDR1 SGHAT and CDR2 FQNNGV. This CDR3 has 13 residues. CDR3 sequence: CASSLGRAGDVSV. The CDR3 coding sequence is TGTGCCAGCAGCTTAGGGCGGGCAGGGGACGTCTCCGTC.

This clone has only one observation. V gene TRBV7-2 combines with J gene TRBJ2-3, with D possibly matching TRBD2 (5 bases). The germline CDR1 and CDR2 sequences are SGHTA and FQGNSA. This CDR3 spans 14 amino acids. The V end lost 3 bases, the J end lost 7 bases, and 14 bases lay between the germline ends. CDR3 nucleotide sequence: TGTGCCAGCAGCTTCTCCCGTGCCGGGAATACGCAGTATTTT. As protein: CASSFSRAGNTQYF.

This chain uses TRBV5-3 with TRBJ2-6; 9 bases fit TRBD1. TRBV5-3 is an ORF for which the function is uncertain. V shed 5 bases and J 2 bases; nucleotides not matched to a gene: 8. There are 17 residues in the CDR3. The chain's CDR3 is CARRRPGQGPGANVLTF. The CDR3 coding sequence is TGTGCCAGAAGGCGACCGGGACAGGGACCTGGGGCCAACGTCCTGACTTTC.

The V and J genes are TRBV11-2 and TRBJ1-1; possibly TRBD1 for D (6 bases). The V and J ends lost 5 bases and 7 bases respectively, with 20 bases between them. The CDR3 extends over 15 amino acids. CDR1 and CDR2 from the germline V gene are SGHAT and FQNNGV. CDR3 sequence: CASSISPGVWGEAFF. The CDR3 DNA follows: TGTGCCAGCAGCATTTCCCCAGGGGTGTGGGGTGAAGCTTTCTTT.

The rearrangement links TRBV13 to TRBJ1-6; a weak D match, TRBD1 (5 bases). The V gene lost 4 bases and the J gene lost 9 bases, with 10 bases spanning the gap. From germline, CDR1 is PRHDT and CDR2 FYEKMQ (reference sequence). CDR3 length: 13 residues. The CDR3 region is CASSSGSGSPLHF. In DNA, the CDR3 is TGTGCCAGCAGCTCAGGGTCGGGTTCACCCCTCCACTTT.

The rearrangement joins TRBV12-3 or TRBV12-4 to TRBJ1-1; TRBD1 is a possible D gene (5 bases). There are 11 residues in the CDR3. The ends were cut back, 9 bases at V and 10 bases at J, with 15 bases in the middle. For the CDR3, the DNA is TGTGCCAGTTCCTCAGGGATTGTAGCTTTCTTT. As protein: CASSSGIVAFF.

The chain is built from TRBV19 and TRBJ1-2; TRBD1 is a possible D gene (6 bases). Trimming shortened V by 6 bases and J by 2 bases, and 13 bases separated the two germline ends. CDR1 and CDR2 (germline): LNHDA, SQIVND (reference sequence). The CDR3 has 14 amino acids. The CDR3 is CASRQAQGNYGYTF. The CDR3 DNA reads TGTGCCAGTAGACAAGCACAGGGAAACTATGGCTACACCTTC.

The gene calls are TRBV2 and TRBJ1-6, with TRBD1 matching over 8 bases. The germline CDR1 and CDR2 sequences are SNHLY and FYNNEI. CDR3 length equals 15 residues. V trimming: 7 bases; J trimming: 7 bases; junction bases outside the gene matches: 9. The CDR3: CASKDREHGNSPLHF. DNA for the CDR3: TGTGCCAGCAAGGACAGGGAGCATGGGAATTCACCCCTCCACTTT.

The rearrangement links TRBV6-5 to TRBJ1-2; tentatively, D is TRBD1 (5 bases). CDR1 and CDR2 from the germline V gene are MNHEY and SVGAGI. The CDR3 totals 12 residues. Deletions cut 6 bases from V and 6 bases from J, with 11 bases between. The CDR3: CASSHGGDGYTF. CDR3 in DNA: TGTGCCAGCAGCCACGGGGGGGATGGCTACACCTTC.